This T cell receptor (beta chain) emerged from a study of blood T cell repertoires in COVID-19. The CDR3 spans 15 residues. CDR1 is SGDLS, CDR2 YYNGEE, per germline. V shed 3 bases, J shed 7 bases, and the junction held 5 bases outside the gene matches. Authors' analysis steps: Amplification from reference gene primers served as the basis for estimated nucleated cell counts. This table comes from immunoSEQ multiplex PCR, and its TCRdb copy is limited to in-frame clones, with some not included. That table gives V, J and clone size, and the DNA gave D and trimming. The sample lists more than 55,000 clones; roughly 88% were seen once.

This clonotype originated in a woman aged 65 to 85 with acute or convalescent COVID-19. The genes are TRBV9 and TRBJ1-6, with TRBD1 matching over 9 bases. The sample was peripheral blood. CDR3 sequence (DNA): TGTGCCAGCAGCGATCCGGGACAGGGAAATTCACCCCTCCACTTT. Translation gives CASSDPGQGNSPLHF.